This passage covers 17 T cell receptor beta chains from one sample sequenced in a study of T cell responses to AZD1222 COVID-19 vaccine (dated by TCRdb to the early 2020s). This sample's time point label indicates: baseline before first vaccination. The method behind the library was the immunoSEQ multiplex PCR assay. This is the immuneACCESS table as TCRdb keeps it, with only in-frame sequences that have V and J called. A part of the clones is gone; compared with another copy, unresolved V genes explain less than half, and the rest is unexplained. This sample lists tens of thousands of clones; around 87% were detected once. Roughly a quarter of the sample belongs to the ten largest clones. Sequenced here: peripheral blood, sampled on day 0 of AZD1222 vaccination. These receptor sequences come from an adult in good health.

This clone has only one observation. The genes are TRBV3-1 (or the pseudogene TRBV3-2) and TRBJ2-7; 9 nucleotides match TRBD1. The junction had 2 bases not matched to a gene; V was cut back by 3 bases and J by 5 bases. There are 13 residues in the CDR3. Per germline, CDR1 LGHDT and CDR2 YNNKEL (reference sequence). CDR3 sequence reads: CASSQDRGHEQYF. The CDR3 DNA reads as TGTGCCAGCAGCCAGGACAGGGGCCACGAGCAGTACTTC.

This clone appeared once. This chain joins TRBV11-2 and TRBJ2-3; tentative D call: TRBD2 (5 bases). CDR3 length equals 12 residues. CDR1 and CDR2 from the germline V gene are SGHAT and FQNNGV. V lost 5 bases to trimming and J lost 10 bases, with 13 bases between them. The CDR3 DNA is TGTGCCAGCAGCGAGGGCTGGACGGCGCAGTATTTT. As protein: CASSEGWTAQYF.

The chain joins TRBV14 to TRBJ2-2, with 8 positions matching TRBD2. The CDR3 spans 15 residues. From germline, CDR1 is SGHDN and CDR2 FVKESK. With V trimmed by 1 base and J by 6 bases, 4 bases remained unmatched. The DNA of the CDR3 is TGTGCCAGCAGCCAAGCGGGAGGGTTCGCCGGGGAGCTGTTTTTT. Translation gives CASSQAGGFAGELFF.

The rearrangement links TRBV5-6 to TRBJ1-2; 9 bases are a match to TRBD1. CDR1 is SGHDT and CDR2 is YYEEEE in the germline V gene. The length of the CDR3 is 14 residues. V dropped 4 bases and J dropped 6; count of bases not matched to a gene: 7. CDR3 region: CASSRRTGAHGYTF. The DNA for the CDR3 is TGTGCCAGCAGCCGGCGGACAGGGGCCCATGGCTACACCTTC.

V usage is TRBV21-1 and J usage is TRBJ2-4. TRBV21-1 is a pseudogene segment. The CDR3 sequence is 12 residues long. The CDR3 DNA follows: TGTGCCCCACAAAGGGTAGGGGTGGAGGAGTACTTC. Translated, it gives CAPQRVGVEEYF.

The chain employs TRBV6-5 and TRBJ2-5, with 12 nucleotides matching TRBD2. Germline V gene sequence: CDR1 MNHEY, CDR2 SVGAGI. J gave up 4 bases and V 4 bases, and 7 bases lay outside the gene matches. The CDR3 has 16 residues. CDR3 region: CASSSLAGGPGETQYF. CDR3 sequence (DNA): TGTGCCAGCAGTTCCCTAGCGGGAGGGCCCGGAGAGACCCAGTACTTC.

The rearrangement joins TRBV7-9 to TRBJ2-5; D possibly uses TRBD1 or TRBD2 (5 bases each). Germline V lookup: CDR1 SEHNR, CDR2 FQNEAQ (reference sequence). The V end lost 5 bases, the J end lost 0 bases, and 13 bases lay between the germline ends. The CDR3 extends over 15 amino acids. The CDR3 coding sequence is TGTGCCAGCAGCCCCGTTAGAGGGGACCAAGAGACCCAGTACTTC. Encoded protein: CASSPVRGDQETQYF.

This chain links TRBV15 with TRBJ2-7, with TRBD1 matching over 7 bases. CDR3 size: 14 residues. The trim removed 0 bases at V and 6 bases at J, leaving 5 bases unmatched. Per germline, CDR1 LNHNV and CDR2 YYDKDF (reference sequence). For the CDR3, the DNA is TGTGCCACCAGCAGAGATGACAGGGTGTCCGAGCAGTACTTC. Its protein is CATSRDDRVSEQYF.

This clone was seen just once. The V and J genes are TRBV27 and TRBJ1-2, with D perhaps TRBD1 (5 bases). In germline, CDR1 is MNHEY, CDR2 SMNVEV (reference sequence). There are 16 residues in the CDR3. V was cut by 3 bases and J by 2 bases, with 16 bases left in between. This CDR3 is CASSLAGAGGNYGYTF. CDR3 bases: TGTGCCAGCAGTTTGGCGGGCGCGGGGGGGAACTATGGCTACACCTTC.

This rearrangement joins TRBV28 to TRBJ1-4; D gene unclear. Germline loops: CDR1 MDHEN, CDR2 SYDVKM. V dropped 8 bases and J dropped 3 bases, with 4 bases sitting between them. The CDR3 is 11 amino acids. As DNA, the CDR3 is TGTGCCAGCGTCTCTAATGAAAAACTGTTTTTT. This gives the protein CASVSNEKLFF. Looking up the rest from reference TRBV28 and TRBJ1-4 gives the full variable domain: DVKVTQSSRYLVKRTGEKVFLECVQDMDHENMFWYRQDPGLGLRLIYFSYDVKMKEKGDIPEGYSVSREKKERFSLILESASTNQTSMYLCASVSNEKLFFGSGTQLSVL.

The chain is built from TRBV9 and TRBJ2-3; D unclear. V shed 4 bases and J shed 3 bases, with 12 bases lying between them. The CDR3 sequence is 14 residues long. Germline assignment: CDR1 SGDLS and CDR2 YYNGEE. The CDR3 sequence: CASSTHPGTDTQYF. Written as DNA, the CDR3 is TGTGCCAGCAGCACCCACCCTGGAACAGATACGCAGTATTTT.

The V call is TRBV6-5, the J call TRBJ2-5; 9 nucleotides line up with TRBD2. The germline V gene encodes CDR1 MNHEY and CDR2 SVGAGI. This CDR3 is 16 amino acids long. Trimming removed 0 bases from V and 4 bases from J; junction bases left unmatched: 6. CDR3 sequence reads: CASSYSRAGGLETQYF. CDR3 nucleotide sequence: TGTGCCAGCAGTTACTCGAGAGCGGGAGGTCTAGAGACCCAGTACTTC.

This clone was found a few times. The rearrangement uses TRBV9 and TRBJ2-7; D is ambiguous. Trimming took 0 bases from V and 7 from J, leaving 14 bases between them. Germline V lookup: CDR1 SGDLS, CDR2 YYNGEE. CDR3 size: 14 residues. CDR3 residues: CASSVDPAGWEQYF. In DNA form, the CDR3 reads TGTGCCAGCAGCGTAGACCCCGCCGGGTGGGAGCAGTACTTC.

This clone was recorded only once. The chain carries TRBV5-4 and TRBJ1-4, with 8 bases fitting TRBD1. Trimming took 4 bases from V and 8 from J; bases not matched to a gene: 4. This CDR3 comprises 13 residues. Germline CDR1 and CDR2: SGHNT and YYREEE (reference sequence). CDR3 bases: TGTGCCAGCAGCGTTGGACAGGGAGAAAAACTGTTTTTT. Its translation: CASSVGQGEKLFF.

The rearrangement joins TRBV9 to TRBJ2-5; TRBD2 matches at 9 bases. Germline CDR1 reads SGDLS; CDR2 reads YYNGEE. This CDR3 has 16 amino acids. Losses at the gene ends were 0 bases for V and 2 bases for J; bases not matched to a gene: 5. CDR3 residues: CASSVVGREGQETQYF. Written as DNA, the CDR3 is TGTGCCAGCAGCGTAGTGGGGCGGGAGGGACAAGAGACCCAGTACTTC.

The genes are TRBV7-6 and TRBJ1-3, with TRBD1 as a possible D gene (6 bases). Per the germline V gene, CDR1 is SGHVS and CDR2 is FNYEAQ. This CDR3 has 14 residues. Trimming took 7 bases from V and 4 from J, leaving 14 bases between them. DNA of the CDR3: TGTGCCAGCACCCGGGGGCCATCAGGAAACACCATATATTTT. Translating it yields CASTRGPSGNTIYF. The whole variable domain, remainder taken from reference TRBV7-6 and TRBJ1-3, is GAGVSQSPRYKVTKRGQDVALRCDPISGHVSLYWYRQALGQGPEFLTYFNYEAQQDKSGLPNDRFSAERPEGSISTLTIQRTEQRDSAMYRCASTRGPSGNTIYFGEGSWLTVV.

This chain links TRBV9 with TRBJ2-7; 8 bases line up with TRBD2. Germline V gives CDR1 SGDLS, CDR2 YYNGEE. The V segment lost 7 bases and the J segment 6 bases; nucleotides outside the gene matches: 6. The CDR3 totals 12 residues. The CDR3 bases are TGTGCCAGCGCGGGGGGACTCGGCGAGCAGTACTTC. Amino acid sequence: CASAGGLGEQYF.